This T cell receptor beta chain stems from a study of CD8+CD57+ T cells in acquired aplastic anemia. Study details: CD4+ and CD8+ cells, once sorted, gave DNA averaging approximately 3.3 ug. The study, taken as a whole, reports: Controls did not differ significantly from patients in CD8+ Simpson's diversity. Overlapping CD8+ CDR3 repertoires of patients and controls contained approximately 28 shared sequences.

Per germline, CDR1 SQVTM and CDR2 ANQGSEA. Trimming took off 3 bases at V and 3 bases at J, with 12 bases between the two ends. This CDR3 spans 13 amino acids. Profiling that covered TCR beta VDJ and CDR3 relied on genomic DNA as its template. TCRdb reprocessed the reads with MiXCR, giving one entry per CDR3 protein. The table includes about 170,000 distinct CDR3 sequences, 55% to 75% detected once. Details on this clonotype: The antigen is undetermined.

The V call is TRBV29-1, the J call TRBJ2-7, with no clear D. This sequence was found in a human donor in good health. The specimen sequenced was sorted CD4+, CD8+, or CD8+CD57+ T cells (not recorded which) from PBMCs. The CDR3 DNA reads as TGCAGCGTTGACACCGACGGTAGCTACGAGCAGTACTTC. It yields the protein CSVDTDGSYEQYF.